This T cell receptor beta chain emerged from a study of blood T cell repertoires in COVID-19. Study context: Sources were T cells, B-cell-depleted T cells, or PBMCs; the material itself was cDNA or gDNA.

Between the trimmed V and J ends, which lost 5 bases and 1 base, there was a span of 13 bases. The CDR3 runs 15 residues. Germline loops: CDR1 KGHDR, CDR2 SFDVKD. In the authors' methods: Cell counts per sample came from amplifying reference gene primers. Measured with immunoSEQ multiplex PCR; TCRdb has only the in-frame clones, and not every one. V and J calls plus clone size are reproduced from that table; the DNA served to infer D and trimming. This sample has around 84,000 clones, with roughly 90% found just once. The TCR comes from a middle-aged man with active COVID-19. This chain joins TRBV24-1 and TRBJ2-5; D not certain. Source material: peripheral blood. The CDR3 protein is CATSGSRELQETQYF. As DNA, the CDR3 is TGTGCCACCAGTGGGTCGCGAGAGCTCCAAGAGACCCAGTACTTC.